This TCR beta chain stems from a study of blood T cell repertoires in COVID-19 (dated by TCRdb to 2019 to 2021). As for the study more broadly: The collaborator samples originated in the United States, Italy and Spain and spanned the acute and convalescent phases of COVID-19. Deeply sampled blood TCRbeta repertoires from subjects exposed to, actively infected with, or recovered from COVID-19 were included in the dataset. The sample metadata nearly always contained a de-identified subject ID, COVID-19 status, age in years and sex. HLA class I and class II types, where available, came from metadata supplied by the sample provider rather than from assay-based typing. A freely available public database, intended as a resource for researchers studying the immune response to SARS-CoV-2, is where the repertoires were released. The prospective study material was composed of cDNA or gDNA derived from T cells, B-cell-depleted T cells, or PBMCs. Samples came from the ongoing ImmuneRACE study (first 160 participants) plus 1,254 subjects from 6 global collaborators.

Summary of the overall study and its limitations: How much clinical and demographic metadata was included differed by source and by participant, and the metadata was provided uncurated.

In the prospective study, participants were about 18 to 95 years old, resided in fewer than 25 geographic areas of the United States, and were enrolled through a virtual design. In the prospective study, cohorts were assigned on the basis of participant-reported clinical history obtained from a screening survey and a study questionnaire. In the prospective study, whole blood, serum and a nasopharyngeal or oropharyngeal swab were collected from each participant by mobile phlebotomists. Over a roughly 2-month period, participants in the prospective study had the option of providing additional blood draws and questionnaires. Before DNA extraction, prospective study blood samples were shipped either frozen or at room temperature. With regard to this clone: Which antigen it targets is not known. Base qualities are missing; no much larger clone stands one base away.

The immunoSEQ Assay, a bias-controlled multiplex PCR, was used to amplify TCRbeta CDR3 regions from genomic DNA. From the authors' description of their analysis: The number of nucleated cells in each sample was estimated by amplification of reference gene primers within the assay. Sequence reads were collapsed and filtered to measure the absolute abundance of every unique TCRbeta CDR3 rearrangement. Productive Simpson clonality was computed per sample as the square root of Simpson's diversity index over productive rearrangements. The clones in this table, taken by TCRdb from immuneACCESS, are in-frame only. Not every clone is retained; where verified, under half of the shortfall comes from an unresolved V gene, and the cause of the rest is unknown. V and J calls and clone size are copied from that table; D and trimming were computed from the DNA. This sample holds roughly 200,000 clones; 65% to 90% were observed only once. 3.5% to 4% of the sample goes to the ten largest clones.

This TCR derives from a woman in her 40s with acute COVID-19. The sequencing sample was made of PBMCs or T cells enriched from blood (not recorded which).

The DNA sequence is as follows: TGCGCCAGCAGCGCCGGACAGACTGGAAACACCATATATTTT. Its amino acids are CASSAGQTGNTIYF. Rearrangement joined TRBV5-1 to TRBJ1-3; the best D guess is TRBD1, with 6 bases matching. In the germline V gene, CDR1 corresponds to SGHRS and CDR2 to YFSETQ. Measured from the cysteine to the phenylalanine, the CDR3 is 14 residues long. Just CDR3 DNA is preserved here, 42 bases in frame from base 1. V loses 4 bases of germline sequence and J loses 2 bases, and the interval between the two ends is 10 bases.